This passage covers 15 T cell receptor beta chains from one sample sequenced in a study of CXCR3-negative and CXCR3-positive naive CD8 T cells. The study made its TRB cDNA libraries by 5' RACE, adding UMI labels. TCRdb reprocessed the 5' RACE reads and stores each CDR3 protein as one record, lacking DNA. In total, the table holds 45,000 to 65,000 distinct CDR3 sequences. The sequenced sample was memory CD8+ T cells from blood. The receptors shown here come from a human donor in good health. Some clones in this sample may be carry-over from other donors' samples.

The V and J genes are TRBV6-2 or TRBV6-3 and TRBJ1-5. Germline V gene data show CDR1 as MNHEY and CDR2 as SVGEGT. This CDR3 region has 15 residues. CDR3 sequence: CASSYLAVSNQPQHF.

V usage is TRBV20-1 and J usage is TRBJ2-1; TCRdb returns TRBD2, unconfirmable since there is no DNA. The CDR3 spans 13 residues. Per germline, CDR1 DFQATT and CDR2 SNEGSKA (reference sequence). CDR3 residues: CSAAAGGHGEQFF.

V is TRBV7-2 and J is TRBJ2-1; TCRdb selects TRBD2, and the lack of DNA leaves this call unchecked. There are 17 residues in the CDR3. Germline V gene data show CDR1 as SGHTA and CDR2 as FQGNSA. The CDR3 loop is CASTGPAASVVVNEQFF.

The CDR3 sequence: CASSSGTGAPGELFF. The V and J genes are TRBV6-2 or TRBV6-3 and TRBJ2-2; the D call from TCRdb, TRBD1, cannot be confirmed without DNA. CDR3 length equals 15 residues. CDR1 is MNHEY and CDR2 is SVGEGT in the germline V gene.

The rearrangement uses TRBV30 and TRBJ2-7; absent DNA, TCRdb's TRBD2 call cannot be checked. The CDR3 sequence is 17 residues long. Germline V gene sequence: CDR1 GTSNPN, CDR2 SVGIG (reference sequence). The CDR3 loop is CAWRWGPRDSRRYEQYF.

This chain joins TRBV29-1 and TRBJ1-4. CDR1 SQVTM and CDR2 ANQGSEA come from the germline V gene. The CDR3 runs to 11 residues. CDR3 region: CSVKDREKLFF.

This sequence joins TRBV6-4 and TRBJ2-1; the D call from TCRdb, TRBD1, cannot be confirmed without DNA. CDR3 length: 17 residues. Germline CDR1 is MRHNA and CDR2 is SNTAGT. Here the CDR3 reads CASSDGLPGQGSPEQFF.

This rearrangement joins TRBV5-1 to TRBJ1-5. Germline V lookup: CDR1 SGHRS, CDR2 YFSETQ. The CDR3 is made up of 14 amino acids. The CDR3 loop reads CASSLDGHNQPQHF.

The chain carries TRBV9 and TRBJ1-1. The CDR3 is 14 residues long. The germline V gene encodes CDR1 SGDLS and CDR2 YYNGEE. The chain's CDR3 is CASSVGSLNTEAFF.

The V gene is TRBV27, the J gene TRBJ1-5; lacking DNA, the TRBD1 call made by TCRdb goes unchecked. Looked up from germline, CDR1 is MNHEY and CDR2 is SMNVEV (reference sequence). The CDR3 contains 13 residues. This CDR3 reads CATGQGRRQPQHF.

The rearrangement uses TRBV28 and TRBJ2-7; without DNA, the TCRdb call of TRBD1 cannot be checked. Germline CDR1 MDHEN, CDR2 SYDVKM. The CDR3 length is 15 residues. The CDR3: CASSLLGTGSYEQYF.

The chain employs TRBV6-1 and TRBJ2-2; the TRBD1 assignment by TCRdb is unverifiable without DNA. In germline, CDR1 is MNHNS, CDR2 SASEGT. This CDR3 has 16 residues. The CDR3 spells CASPRTQEGDTGELFF.

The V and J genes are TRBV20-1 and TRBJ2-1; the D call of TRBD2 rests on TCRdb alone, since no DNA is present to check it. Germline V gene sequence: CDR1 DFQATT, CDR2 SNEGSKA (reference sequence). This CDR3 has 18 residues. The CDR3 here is CSARDGTSGGPAYNEQFF.

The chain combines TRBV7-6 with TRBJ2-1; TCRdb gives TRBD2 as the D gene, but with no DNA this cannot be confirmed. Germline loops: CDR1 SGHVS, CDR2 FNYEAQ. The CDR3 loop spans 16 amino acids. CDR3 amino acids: CASSLVGVGNRNEQFF. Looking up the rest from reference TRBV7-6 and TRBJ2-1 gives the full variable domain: GAGVSQSPRYKVTKRGQDVALRCDPISGHVSLYWYRQALGQGPEFLTYFNYEAQQDKSGLPNDRFSAERPEGSISTLTIQRTEQRDSAMYRCASSLVGVGNRNEQFFGPGTRLTVL.

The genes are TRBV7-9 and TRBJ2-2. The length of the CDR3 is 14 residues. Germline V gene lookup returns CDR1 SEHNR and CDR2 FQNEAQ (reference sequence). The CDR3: CASSLAHNTGELFF. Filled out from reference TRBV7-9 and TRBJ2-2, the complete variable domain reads DTGVSQNPRHKITKRGQNVTFRCDPISEHNRLYWYRQTLGQGPEFLTYFQNEAQLEKSRLLSDRFSAERPKGSFSTLEIQRTEQGDSAMYLCASSLAHNTGELFFGEGSRLTVL.